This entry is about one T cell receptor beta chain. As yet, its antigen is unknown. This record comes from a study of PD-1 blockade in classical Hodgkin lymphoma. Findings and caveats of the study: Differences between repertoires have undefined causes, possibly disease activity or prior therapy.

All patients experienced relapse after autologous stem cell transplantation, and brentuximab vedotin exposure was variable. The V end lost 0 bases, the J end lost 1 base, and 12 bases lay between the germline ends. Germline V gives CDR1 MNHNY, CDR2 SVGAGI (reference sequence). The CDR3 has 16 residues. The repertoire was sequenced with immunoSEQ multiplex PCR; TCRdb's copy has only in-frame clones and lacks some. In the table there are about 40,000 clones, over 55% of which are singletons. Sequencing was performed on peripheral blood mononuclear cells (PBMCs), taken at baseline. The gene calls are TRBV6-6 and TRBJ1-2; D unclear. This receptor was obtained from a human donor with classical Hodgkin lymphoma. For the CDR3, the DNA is TGTGCCAGCAGTTACTCAAGGAGCCTCGTTAACTATGGCTACACCTTC. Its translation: CASSYSRSLVNYGYTF.